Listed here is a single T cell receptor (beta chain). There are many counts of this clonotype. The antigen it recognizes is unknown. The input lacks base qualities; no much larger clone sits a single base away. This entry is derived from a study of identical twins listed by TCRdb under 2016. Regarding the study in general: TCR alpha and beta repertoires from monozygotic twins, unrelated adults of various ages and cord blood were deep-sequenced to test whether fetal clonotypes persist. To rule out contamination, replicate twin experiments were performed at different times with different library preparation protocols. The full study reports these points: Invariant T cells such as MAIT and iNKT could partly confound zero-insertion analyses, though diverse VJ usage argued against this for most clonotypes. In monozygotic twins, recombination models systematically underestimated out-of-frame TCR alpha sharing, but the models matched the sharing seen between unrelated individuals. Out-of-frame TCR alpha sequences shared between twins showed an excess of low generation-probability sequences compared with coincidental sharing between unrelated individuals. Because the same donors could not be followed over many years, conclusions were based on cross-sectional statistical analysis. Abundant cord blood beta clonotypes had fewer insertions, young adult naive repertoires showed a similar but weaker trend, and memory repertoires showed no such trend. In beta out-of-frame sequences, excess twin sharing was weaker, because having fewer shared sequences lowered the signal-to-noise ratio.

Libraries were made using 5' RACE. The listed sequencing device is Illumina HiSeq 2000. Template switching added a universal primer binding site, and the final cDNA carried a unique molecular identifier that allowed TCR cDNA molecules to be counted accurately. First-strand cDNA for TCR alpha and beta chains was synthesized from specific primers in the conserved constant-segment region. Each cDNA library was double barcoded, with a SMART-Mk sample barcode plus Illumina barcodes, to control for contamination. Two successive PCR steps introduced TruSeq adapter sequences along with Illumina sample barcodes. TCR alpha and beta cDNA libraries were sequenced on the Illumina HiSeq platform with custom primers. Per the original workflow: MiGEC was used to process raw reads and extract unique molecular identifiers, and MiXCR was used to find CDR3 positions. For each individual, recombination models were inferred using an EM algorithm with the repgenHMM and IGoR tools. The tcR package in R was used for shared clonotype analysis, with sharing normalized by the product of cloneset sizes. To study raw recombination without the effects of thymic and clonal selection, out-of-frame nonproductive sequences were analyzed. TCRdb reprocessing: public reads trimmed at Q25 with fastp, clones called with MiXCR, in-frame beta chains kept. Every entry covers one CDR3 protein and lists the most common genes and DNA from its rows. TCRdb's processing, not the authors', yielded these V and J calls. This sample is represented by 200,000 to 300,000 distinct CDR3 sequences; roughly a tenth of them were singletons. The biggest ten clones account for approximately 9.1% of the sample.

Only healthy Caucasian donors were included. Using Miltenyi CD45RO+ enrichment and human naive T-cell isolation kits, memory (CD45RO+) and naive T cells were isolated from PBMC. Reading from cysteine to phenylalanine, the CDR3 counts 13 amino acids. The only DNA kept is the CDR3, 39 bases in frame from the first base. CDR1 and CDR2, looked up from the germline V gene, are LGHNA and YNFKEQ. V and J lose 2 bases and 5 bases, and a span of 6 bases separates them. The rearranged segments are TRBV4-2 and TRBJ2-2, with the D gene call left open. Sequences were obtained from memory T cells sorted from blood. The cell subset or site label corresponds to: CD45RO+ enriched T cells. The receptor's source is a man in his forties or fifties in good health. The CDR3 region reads CASSQWGTGELFF. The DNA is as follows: TGTGCCAGCAGCCAATGGGGTACCGGGGAGCTGTTTTTT.